A selection of T cell receptor beta chains follows, all from one sample in a study. TCRdb ran MiXCR on the RT-PCR reads and lists one entry per CDR3 protein. Among about 700,000 distinct CDR3 sequences, approximately 14% were seen once, and the ten largest hold 3% to 4.5%. Material: memory CD4+ T cells from blood. The receptors originated from a female donor in good health, serving as a healthy control. Both conserved end residues are part of each CDR3. A D gene is named only where the DNA matches it firmly. Clone size, where shown, is once, few, many, or a class for clones that have expanded.

d_call	v_call	j_call	clone_size	cdr3_aa	cdr3_nt
NA	TRBV6-1	TRBJ2-5	few	CASSVQGSQETQYF	TGTGCCAGCAGCGTACAGGGTTCCCAAGAGACCCAGTACTTC
TRBD2	TRBV5-1	TRBJ2-3	NA	CASRDSGVSTDTQYF	TGCGCCAGCAGGGATAGCGGGGTTAGCACAGATACGCAGTATTTT
TRBD2	TRBV4-2	TRBJ2-5	few	CASSQGGLAGGQETQYF	TGTGCCAGCAGCCAGGGTGGACTAGCGGGAGGGCAAGAGACCCAGTACTTC
NA	TRBV7-2	TRBJ2-1	NA	CASSSQQNNEQFF	TGTGCCAGCAGCTCCCAACAAAACAATGAGCAGTTCTTC
TRBD1	TRBV19	TRBJ2-5	NA	CASRPTGQGILETQYF	TGTGCCAGTAGACCCACGGGACAGGGTATTCTGGAGACCCAGTACTTC
TRBD2	TRBV4-3	TRBJ2-1	few	CASSQDGNRVFAGGNNEQFF	TGCGCCAGCAGCCAAGACGGCAACAGGGTGTTCGCGGGAGGTAACAATGAGCAGTTCTTC
TRBD2	TRBV7-2	TRBJ2-7	NA	CASSFSVGGYYEQYF	TGTGCCAGCAGCTTCTCCGTGGGGGGGTACTACGAGCAGTACTTC
TRBD2	TRBV11-2	TRBJ2-1	NA	CASSLELANNEQFF	TGTGCCAGCAGCTTGGAACTAGCGAACAATGAGCAGTTCTTC
NA	TRBV10-3	TRBJ1-1	NA	CAISKSSQVTEAFF	TGTGCCATCAGTAAGTCATCGCAGGTCACTGAAGCTTTCTTT
NA	TRBV18	TRBJ2-1	NA	CASSPSLAEPIHEQFF	TGTGCCAGCTCACCCAGCTTGGCGGAACCCATCCATGAGCAGTTCTTC
NA	TRBV7-9	TRBJ2-1	many	CASSLSTGPNNEQFF	TGTGCCAGCAGCTTAAGTACAGGGCCAAACAATGAGCAGTTCTTC
NA	TRBV7-2	TRBJ2-2	NA	CASSFLLAGELFF	TGTGCCAGCAGCTTTCTACTTGCTGGGGAGCTGTTTTTT
TRBD1	TRBV3-1	TRBJ2-5	NA	CASSLPGGDETQYF	TGTGCCAGCAGCCTCCCAGGGGGCGACGAGACCCAGTACTTC
TRBD1	TRBV5-1	TRBJ2-5	few	CASSSTGQGQGRETQYF	TGCGCCAGCAGCTCGACTGGACAGGGGCAGGGTCGGGAGACCCAGTACTTC